Shown below are 12 T cell receptor beta chains from a single sample sequenced in a study of blood T cell repertoires in COVID-19. Generated by immunoSEQ multiplex PCR, the TCRdb table keeps only in-frame clones and is missing some. The sample holds 120,000 or so clones; approximately 82% are singletons and the top ten take 5.9%. Material for sequencing was peripheral blood. All receptors come from a man at least 80 years old with active or convalescent COVID-19.

The rearrangement joins TRBV23-1 to TRBJ1-2; TRBD1 agrees at 7 bases. TRBV23-1 is an ORF, with its function uncertain. V dropped 4 bases and J dropped 2; count of bases not matched to a gene: 13. The CDR3 contains 17 residues. CDR3 sequence reads: CASSPSPGTVLNYGYTF. The CDR3 DNA reads as TGCGCCAGCAGTCCTTCTCCCGGGACAGTTTTGAACTATGGCTACACCTTC.

V usage is TRBV12-5 and J usage is TRBJ2-4, with TRBD1 identical over 9 bases. The CDR3 runs to 18 residues. V dropped 5 bases and J dropped 0; count of bases not matched to a gene: 11. The germline V gene has CDR1 LGHNT and CDR2 FRNRAP. The chain's CDR3 is CASGTGTGTVLAKNIQYF. DNA for the CDR3: TGTGCTAGTGGTACGGGGACAGGGACGGTCTTAGCCAAAAACATTCAGTACTTC.

The genes are TRBV20-1 and TRBJ2-7; tentative D call: TRBD1 (6 bases). The germline V gene has CDR1 DFQATT and CDR2 SNEGSKA (reference sequence). Trimming took 5 bases from V and 6 from J, leaving 11 bases between them. The CDR3 extends over 11 amino acids. The CDR3 is CSAWTVGEQYF. The CDR3 coding sequence is TGCAGTGCTTGGACAGTAGGCGAGCAGTACTTC.

The V and J genes are TRBV10-3 and TRBJ2-7; D may be TRBD2 (5 bases). V lost 7 bases and J lost 7, with 23 bases in between. Germline CDR1 reads ENHRY; CDR2 reads SYGVKD. CDR3 length equals 15 residues. CDR3 in amino acids: CAITDSARATREQYF. The CDR3 DNA follows: TGTGCCATCACCGACTCGGCGAGGGCCACTCGGGAGCAGTACTTC.

This clone was found once. V and J are TRBV6-2 or TRBV6-3 and TRBJ2-7; 7 nucleotides align to TRBD2. J gave up 2 bases and V 5 bases, and 0 bases lay outside the gene matches. The CDR3 extends over 12 amino acids. From germline, CDR1 is MNHEY and CDR2 SVGEGT. CDR3 in amino acids: CASSAGAYEQYF. The CDR3 region has the DNA TGTGCCAGCAGTGCGGGGGCCTACGAGCAGTACTTC.

This clone was observed once. The gene calls are TRBV7-2 and TRBJ2-5, with TRBD2 identical over 7 bases. J was trimmed by 5 bases and V by 5 bases; bases with no gene match: 8. CDR3 size: 14 residues. Germline loops: CDR1 SGHTA, CDR2 FQGNSA. CDR3 region: CASSRTSVGETQYF. CDR3 nucleotide sequence: TGTGCCAGCAGCCGTACTAGCGTGGGGGAGACCCAGTACTTC.

In its sample, this clone was seen once. The chain employs TRBV12-3 or TRBV12-4 and TRBJ1-1, with D possibly matching TRBD1 (5 bases). V shed 6 bases and J shed 2 bases, with 10 bases lying between them. This CDR3 contains 13 residues. For the CDR3, the DNA is TGTGCCAGCAGAGGGGCGCGTAACACTGAAGCTTTCTTT. Encoded protein: CASRGARNTEAFF.

The chain links TRBV5-1 to TRBJ1-2; D is possibly TRBD1 (5 bases). The CDR3 totals 12 residues. Trimming took 0 bases from V and 6 from J, leaving 6 bases between them. Germline CDR1 SGHRS, CDR2 YFSETQ. In DNA form, the CDR3 reads TGCGCCAGCAGCTTGGAAGGGGATGGCTACACCTTC. This codes for CASSLEGDGYTF. Supplemented by reference TRBV5-1 and TRBJ1-2, the full variable domain reads KAGVTQTPRYLIKTRGQQVTLSCSPISGHRSVSWYQQTPGQGLQFLFEYFSETQRNKGNFPGRFSGRQFSNSRSEMNVSTLELGDSALYLCASSLEGDGYTFGSGTRLTVV.

The chain is built from TRBV18 and TRBJ1-6, with 8 bases matching TRBD1. Per germline, CDR1 KGHSH and CDR2 LQKENI. The ends lost 0 bases at V and 10 bases at J; junction bases unmatched: 5. The CDR3 has 15 residues. CDR3 sequence reads: CASSPPGQEGSPLHF. CDR3 nucleotides: TGTGCCAGCTCACCACCGGGACAGGAGGGGTCACCCCTCCACTTT.

This clone was picked up one time. V and J are TRBV15 and TRBJ1-1; TRBD1 agrees at 7 bases. Germline V gene sequence: CDR1 LNHNV, CDR2 YYDKDF (reference sequence). The CDR3 extends over 14 amino acids. J gave up 5 bases and V 5 bases, and 8 bases lay outside the gene matches. The CDR3 here is CATSRRGSWTEAFF. CDR3 nucleotide sequence: TGTGCCACCAGCCGCAGGGGGTCGTGGACTGAAGCTTTCTTT.

This chain connects TRBV6-5 to TRBJ2-5; 7 nucleotides agree with TRBD1. The J segment lost 7 bases and the V segment lost 3 bases, leaving 2 bases of the junction unmatched. This CDR3 comprises 12 residues. Germline V gives CDR1 MNHEY, CDR2 SVGAGI. Here the CDR3 DNA reads TGTGCCAGCAGTTATTCAGGGGGGACCCAGTACTTC. Translating gives CASSYSGGTQYF.

This chain uses TRBV19 with TRBJ1-2; TRBD1 matches at 8 bases. From germline, CDR1 is LNHDA and CDR2 SQIVND (reference sequence). The CDR3 loop spans 15 amino acids. Trimming took 5 bases from V and 2 from J; bases not matched to a gene: 7. CDR3: CASSPRTGMNYGYTF. The CDR3 DNA follows: TGTGCCAGTAGTCCCCGGACAGGGATGAACTATGGCTACACCTTC.